This TCR beta chain derives from a study of T cell changes during pregnancy in multiple sclerosis. The V and J ends lost 2 bases and 0 bases, in that order; junction bases with no gene match: 3. The CDR3 contains 15 residues. The germline V gene encodes CDR1 MNHEY and CDR2 SVGAGI. TCRdb keeps only in-frame clones here, not all; method: immunoSEQ multiplex PCR. In the table there are roughly 48,000 clones, roughly 88% of which are singletons. The sequence was collected from a female donor with multiple sclerosis, enrolled in a pregnancy study. Sequenced here: CD4+ T cells from peripheral blood mononuclear cells, sampled in the second trimester of pregnancy. J is TRBJ2-5 and V is TRBV6-5, with 7 positions matching TRBD1. DNA of the CDR3: TGTGCCAGCAGTTACGGGACAGCGTACCAAGAGACCCAGTACTTC. The encoded protein is CASSYGTAYQETQYF.